The rows below give T cell receptor beta chains drawn from one sample of a study of shared clonotypes between healthy human individuals. The data were produced by immunoSEQ multiplex PCR, yet TCRdb's version contains in-frame clones alone and is incomplete. Of about 2.2 million clones listed, approximately 94% are singletons. Sequences were obtained from naive CD8+ T cells from PBMCs. These receptors originate from a young man in good health. Some clones in this sample may be carry-over from other donors' samples. Each CDR3 is given with its conserved first and last residue. The D gene is left open where the match is weak.

v_gene,j_gene,len,d_gene,CDR3aa,CDR3nt
TRBV29-1,TRBJ2-7,13,-,CSATLDMAYEQYF,TGCAGCGCTACCCTGGACATGGCCTACGAGCAGTACTTC
TRBV27,TRBJ2-1,13,-,CASSAASYNEQFF,TGTGCCAGCAGTGCCGCCTCCTACAATGAGCAGTTCTTC
TRBV5-1,TRBJ2-1,16,-,CASSLTGPSSYNEQFF,TGCGCCAGCAGCTTGACAGGGCCCAGCTCCTACAATGAGCAGTTCTTC
TRBV5-1,TRBJ2-1,16,-,CASRFWIDSSYNEQFF,TGCGCCAGCAGGTTTTGGATCGACAGCTCCTACAATGAGCAGTTCTTC
TRBV29-1,TRBJ2-1,10,-,CSVKGNEQFF,TGCAGCGTTAAGGGCAATGAGCAGTTCTTC
TRBV4-2,TRBJ2-3,18,TRBD2,CASSQAASGGLAGDTQYF,TGTGCCAGCAGCCAAGCCGCCTCGGGGGGCCTAGCGGGAGATACGCAGTATTTT
TRBV7-9,TRBJ1-4,16,-,CASSFLTGATNEKLFF,TGTGCCAGCAGCTTTCTCACCGGGGCAACTAATGAAAAACTGTTTTTT
TRBV7-3,TRBJ2-2,17,-,CASSPYTSGPGTGELFF,TGTGCCAGCAGCCCCTATACTTCGGGGCCGGGCACCGGGGAGCTGTTTTTT
TRBV14,TRBJ2-7,15,TRBD1,CASSPGQGPAYEQYF,TGTGCCAGCAGCCCGGGACAGGGGCCCGCCTACGAGCAGTACTTC
TRBV9,TRBJ2-1,16,TRBD2,CASSVAGVAGKGEQFF,TGTGCCAGCAGCGTAGCTGGAGTAGCGGGAAAGGGTGAGCAGTTCTTC
TRBV4-1,TRBJ2-1,20,-,CASSQGTVAGTSVSYNEQFF,TGCGCCAGCAGCCAAGGAACGGTGGCGGGAACCTCTGTATCCTACAATGAGCAGTTCTTC
TRBV5-6,TRBJ2-7,14,-,CASSLVRGMDEQYF,TGTGCCAGCAGCTTGGTTCGGGGGATGGACGAGCAGTACTTC
TRBV6-6,TRBJ2-5,15,TRBD2,CASSYPPAGGETQYF,TGTGCCAGCAGTTACCCCCCCGCGGGGGGGGAGACCCAGTACTTC
TRBV27,TRBJ1-1,14,-,CASSAEFGGTEAFF,TGTGCCAGCAGTGCCGAATTCGGCGGCACTGAAGCTTTCTTT
TRBV5-1,TRBJ1-2,14,-,CASRAPGANYGYTF,TGCGCCAGCAGAGCCCCGGGTGCTAACTATGGCTACACCTTC